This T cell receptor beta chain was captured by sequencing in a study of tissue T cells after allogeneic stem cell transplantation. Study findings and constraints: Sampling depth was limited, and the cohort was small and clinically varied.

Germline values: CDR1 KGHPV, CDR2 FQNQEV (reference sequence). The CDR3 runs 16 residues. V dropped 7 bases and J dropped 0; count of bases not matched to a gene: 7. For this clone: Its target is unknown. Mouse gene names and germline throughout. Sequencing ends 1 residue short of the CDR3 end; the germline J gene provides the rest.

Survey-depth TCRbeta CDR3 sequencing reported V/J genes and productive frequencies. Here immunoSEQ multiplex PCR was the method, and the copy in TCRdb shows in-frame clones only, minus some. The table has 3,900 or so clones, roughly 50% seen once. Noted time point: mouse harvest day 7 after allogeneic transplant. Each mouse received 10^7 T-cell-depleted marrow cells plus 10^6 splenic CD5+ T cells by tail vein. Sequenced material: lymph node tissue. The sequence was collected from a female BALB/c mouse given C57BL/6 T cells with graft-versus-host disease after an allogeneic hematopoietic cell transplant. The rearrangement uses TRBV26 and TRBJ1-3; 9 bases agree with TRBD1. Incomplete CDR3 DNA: TGTGCCAGCACTCCGACAGGGGGGAATTCTGGAAATACGCTCTAT. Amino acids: CASTPTGGNSGNTLY. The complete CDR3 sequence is CASTPTGGNSGNTLYF.